This T cell receptor beta chain was sequenced during a study of tumor-infiltrating lymphocytes in localized non-small cell lung cancer. The germline V gene has CDR1 ENHRY and CDR2 SYGVKD. The V segment lost 2 bases and the J segment 9 bases; nucleotides outside the gene matches: 3. The CDR3 consists of 15 residues. Assay: immunoSEQ multiplex PCR; the TCRdb copy retains only in-frame clones and omits some. The sample has 11,000 or so clones, around 71% seen once. Sequences were obtained from uninvolved lung tissue not adjacent to the tumor. The chain carries TRBV10-3 and TRBJ1-6; 11 nucleotides agree with TRBD1. The clonotype was recovered from a human donor with non-small cell lung cancer. This CDR3 is CAISEGTGGSSPLHF. The CDR3 coding sequence is TGTGCCATCAGTGAGGGGACAGGGGGTAGTTCACCCCTCCACTTT.